This TCR beta chain came from a study of shared clonotypes between healthy human individuals. The table came from immunoSEQ multiplex PCR; TCRdb's copy has only in-frame clones and leaves some out. The sample yields around 2.3 million clones, approximately 96% seen once. The V gene end was trimmed by 5 bases and the J gene end by 4 bases; junction bases not matched to a gene: 11. The CDR3 length is 15 residues. CDR1 is MNHEY, CDR2 SVGAGI, per germline. Donors were healthy HIV-negative adults without recently reported acute infections or vaccinations. Sample: naive CD4+ T cells sorted from blood. The subset is: CD45RA+ positively selected. V usage is TRBV6-5 and J usage is TRBJ2-7, with 7 nucleotides matching TRBD1. The receptor was isolated from a man in his late teens or twenties in good health. The chain's CDR3 is CASSGTAYSLYEQYF. Written as DNA, the CDR3 is TGTGCCAGCAGTGGGACAGCCTATAGCCTATACGAGCAGTACTTC.